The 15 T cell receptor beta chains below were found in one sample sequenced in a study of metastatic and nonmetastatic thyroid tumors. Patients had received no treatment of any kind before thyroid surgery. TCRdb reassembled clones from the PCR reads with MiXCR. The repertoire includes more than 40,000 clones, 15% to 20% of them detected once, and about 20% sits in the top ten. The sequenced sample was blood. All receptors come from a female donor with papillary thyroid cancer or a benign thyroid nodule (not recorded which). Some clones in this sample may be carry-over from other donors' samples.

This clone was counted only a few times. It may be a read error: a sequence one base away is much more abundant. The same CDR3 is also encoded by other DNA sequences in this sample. The CDR3 nucleotides are TGTGCCAGCAGCACGAGGGGTGTTGGTGTTGAAAAACTGTTTTTT. Translated: CASSTRGVGVEKLFF. The chain has TRBV28 and TRBJ1-4; D is possibly TRBD1 (5 bases). Deletions cut 6 bases from V and 7 bases from J, with 18 bases between. Germline V gives CDR1 MDHEN, CDR2 SYDVKM. This CDR3 comprises 15 residues.

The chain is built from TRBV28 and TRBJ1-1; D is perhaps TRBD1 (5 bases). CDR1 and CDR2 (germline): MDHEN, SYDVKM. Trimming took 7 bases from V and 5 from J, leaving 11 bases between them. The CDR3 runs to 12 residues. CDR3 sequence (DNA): TGTGCCAGCAAAAGGGAGGGGACTGAAGCTTTCTTT. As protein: CASKREGTEAFF.

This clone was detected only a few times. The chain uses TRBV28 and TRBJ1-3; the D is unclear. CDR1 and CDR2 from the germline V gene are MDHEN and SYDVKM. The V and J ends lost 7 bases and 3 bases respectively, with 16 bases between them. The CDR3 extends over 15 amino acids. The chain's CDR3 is CASTPAVNRGNTIYF. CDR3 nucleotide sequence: TGTGCCAGCACCCCAGCGGTGAATCGTGGAAACACCATATATTTT.

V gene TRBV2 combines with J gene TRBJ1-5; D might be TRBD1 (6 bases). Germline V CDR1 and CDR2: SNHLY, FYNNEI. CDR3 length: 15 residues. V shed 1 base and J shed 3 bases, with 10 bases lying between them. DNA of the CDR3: TGTGCCAGCAGTGAAGGGGACACAAACAATCAGCCCCAGCATTTT. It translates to CASSEGDTNNQPQHF.

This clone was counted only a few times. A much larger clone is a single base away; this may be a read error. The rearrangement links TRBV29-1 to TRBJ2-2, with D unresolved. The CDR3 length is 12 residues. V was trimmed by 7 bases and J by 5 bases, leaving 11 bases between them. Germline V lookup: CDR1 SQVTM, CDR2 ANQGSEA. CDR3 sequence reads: CSAGPPTGELFF. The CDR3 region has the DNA TGCAGCGCTGGACCCCCAACCGGGGAGCTGTTTTTT.

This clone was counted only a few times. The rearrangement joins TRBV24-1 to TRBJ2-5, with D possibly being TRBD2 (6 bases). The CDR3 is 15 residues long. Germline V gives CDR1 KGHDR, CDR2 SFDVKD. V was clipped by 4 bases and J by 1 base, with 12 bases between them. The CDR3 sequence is CATSDSWTTQETQYF. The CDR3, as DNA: TGTGCCACCAGTGACTCCTGGACTACCCAAGAGACCCAGTACTTC.

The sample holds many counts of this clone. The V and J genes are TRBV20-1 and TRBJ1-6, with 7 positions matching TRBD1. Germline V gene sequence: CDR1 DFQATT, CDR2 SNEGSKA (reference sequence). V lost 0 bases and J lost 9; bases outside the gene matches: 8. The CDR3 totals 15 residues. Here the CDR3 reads CSARDPTGVGSPLHF. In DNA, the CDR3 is TGCAGTGCTAGAGATCCTACAGGGGTTGGTTCACCCCTCCACTTT.

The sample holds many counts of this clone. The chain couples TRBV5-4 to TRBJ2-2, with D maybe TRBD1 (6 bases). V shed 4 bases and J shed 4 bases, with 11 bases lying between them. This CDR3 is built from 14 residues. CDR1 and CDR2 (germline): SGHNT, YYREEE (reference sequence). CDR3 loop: CASSLGQSTGELFF. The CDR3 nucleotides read TGTGCCAGCAGCCTGGGACAAAGCACCGGGGAGCTGTTTTTT.

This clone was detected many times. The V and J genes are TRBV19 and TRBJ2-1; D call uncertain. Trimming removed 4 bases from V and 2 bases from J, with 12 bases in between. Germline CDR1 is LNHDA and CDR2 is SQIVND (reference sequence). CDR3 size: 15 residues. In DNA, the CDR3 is TGTGCCAGTAGTAAGGGTGCGCCCACCTACAATGAGCAGTTCTTC. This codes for CASSKGAPTYNEQFF. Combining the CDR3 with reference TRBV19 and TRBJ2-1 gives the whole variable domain DGGITQSPKYLFRKEGQNVTLSCEQNLNHDAMYWYRQDPGQGLRLIYYSQIVNDFQKGDIAEGYSVSREKKESFPLTVTSAQKNPTAFYLCASSKGAPTYNEQFFGPGTRLTVL.

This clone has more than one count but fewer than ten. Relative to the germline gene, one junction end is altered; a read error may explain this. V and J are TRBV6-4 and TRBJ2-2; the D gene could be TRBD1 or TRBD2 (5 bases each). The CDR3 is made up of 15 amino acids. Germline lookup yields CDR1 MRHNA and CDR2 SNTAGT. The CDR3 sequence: CAISDAGDAAGEPFF. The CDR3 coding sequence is TGTGCCATCAGTGACGCCGGGGACGCGGCCGGCGAGCCGTTTTTT.

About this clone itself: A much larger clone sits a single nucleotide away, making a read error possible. The CDR3 reads CAGSDSPRGVYTF. The CDR3 coding sequence is TGTGCCGGCAGTGACTCCCCCCGAGGGGTCTACACCTTC. The gene calls are TRBV6-4 and TRBJ1-2; D possibly corresponds to TRBD1 (5 bases). Germline CDR1 reads MRHNA; CDR2 reads SNTAGT. The CDR3 spans 13 residues.

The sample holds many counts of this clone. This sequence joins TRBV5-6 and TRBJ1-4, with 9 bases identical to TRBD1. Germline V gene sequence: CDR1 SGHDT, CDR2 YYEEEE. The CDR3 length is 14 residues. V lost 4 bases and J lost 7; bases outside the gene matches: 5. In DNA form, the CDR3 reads TGTGCCAGCAGCGCGGACAGGGGTGGTGAAAAACTGTTTTTT. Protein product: CASSADRGGEKLFF. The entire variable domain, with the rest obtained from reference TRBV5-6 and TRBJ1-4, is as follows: DAGVTQSPTHLIKTRGQQVTLRCSPKSGHDTVSWYQQALGQGPQFIFQYYEEEERQRGNFPDRFSGHQFPNYSSELNVNALLLGDSALYLCASSADRGGEKLFFGSGTQLSVL.

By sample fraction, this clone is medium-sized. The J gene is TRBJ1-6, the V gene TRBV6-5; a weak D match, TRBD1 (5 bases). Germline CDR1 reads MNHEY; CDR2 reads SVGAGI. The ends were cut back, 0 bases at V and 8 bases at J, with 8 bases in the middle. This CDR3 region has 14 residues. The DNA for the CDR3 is TGTGCCAGCAGTTACTCAGTAGGGGATTCACCCCTCCACTTT. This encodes CASSYSVGDSPLHF.

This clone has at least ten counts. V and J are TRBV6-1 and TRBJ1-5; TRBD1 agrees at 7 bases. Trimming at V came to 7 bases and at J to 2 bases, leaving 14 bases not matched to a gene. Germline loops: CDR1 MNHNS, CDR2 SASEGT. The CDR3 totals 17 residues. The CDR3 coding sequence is TGTGCCAGCACCCACGCTACAGGGGTGGCTGGCAATCAGCCCCAGCATTTT. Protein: CASTHATGVAGNQPQHF.

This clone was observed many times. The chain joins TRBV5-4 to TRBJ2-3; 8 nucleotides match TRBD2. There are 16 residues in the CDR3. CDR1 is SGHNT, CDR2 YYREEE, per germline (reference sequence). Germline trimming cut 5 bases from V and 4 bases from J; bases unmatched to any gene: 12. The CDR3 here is CASSLAGTSSADTQYF. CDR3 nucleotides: TGTGCCAGCAGTTTAGCCGGGACTAGTTCCGCAGATACGCAGTATTTT.